These T cell receptor beta chains were read from a single sample in a study of blood T cell repertoires in COVID-19. Using immunoSEQ multiplex PCR, the repertoire was profiled, and TCRdb retains in-frame clones only, with some absent. The sample consists of about 150,000 clones, approximately 90% of them appearing once. The material sequenced was peripheral blood. All receptors derive from a young man with COVID-19, enrolled during active disease. Each CDR3 is given with its conserved first and last residue. Each record gives: clone size, J gene, V gene, D gene, CDR3 length, CDR3 DNA, CDR3 protein. The D gene is left open where the match is weak. Clone size is stated in some rows and not others, as once, few, many or a class when expanded.

NA	TRBJ1-2	TRBV5-5	TRBD1	13	TGTGCCAGCAGCTTGATACAGGGGGGCGGCTACACCTTC	CASSLIQGGGYTF
NA	TRBJ2-1	TRBV5-4	TRBD2	15	TGTGCCAGCAGCTTAGAGGGCCGCGGGAGGAATGAGCAGTTCTTC	CASSLEGRGRNEQFF
NA	TRBJ2-3	TRBV27	NA	15	TGTGCCAGCAGTGTATTAGCCCCTAGCACAGATACGCAGTATTTT	CASSVLAPSTDTQYF
NA	TRBJ1-1	TRBV6-5	NA	13	TGTGCCAGCACGCGGGCCATGAACACTGAAGCTTTCTTT	CASTRAMNTEAFF
NA	TRBJ1-5	TRBV2	TRBD1	14	TGTGCCAGCAGTGAGCTGAGGGGGCCTCAGCCCCAGCATTTT	CASSELRGPQPQHF
NA	TRBJ1-2	TRBV10-3	NA	12	TGTGCCATCAGTGAGTCGAGGAACGGCTACACCTTC	CAISESRNGYTF
NA	TRBJ1-3	TRBV3-1/TRBV3-2	NA	17	TGTGCCAGCAGCTCCCGCCGGGACAAGGACTCTGGAAACACCATATATTTT	CASSSRRDKDSGNTIYF
NA	TRBJ2-1	TRBV4-2	TRBD2	16	TGTGCCAGCAGCCAAGATCCAGCTAGCGGCTACAATGAGCAGTTCTTC	CASSQDPASGYNEQFF
NA	TRBJ2-7	TRBV5-4	TRBD2	15	TGTGCCAGCAGCTTGGTGGCGGGAGTGGCCCACGAGCAGTACTTC	CASSLVAGVAHEQYF
few	TRBJ2-7	TRBV14	NA	15	TGTGCCAGCAGCCCCAGGGGTAGGAAGGGCTACGAGCAGTACTTC	CASSPRGRKGYEQYF
NA	TRBJ1-1	TRBV27	NA	14	TGTGCCAGCAGTTTATTAGGCGGGAACACTGAAGCTTTCTTT	CASSLLGGNTEAFF
NA	TRBJ1-4	TRBV5-6	NA	15	TGTGCCAGCAGCTCGGGGGAAGGGGCTAATGAAAAACTGCTTTTT	CASSSGEGANEKLLF
NA	TRBJ2-7	TRBV19	NA	13	TGTGCCAGTAGTAGAAACAGGAACTACGAGCAGTACTTC	CASSRNRNYEQYF
NA	TRBJ2-7	TRBV7-9	NA	14	TGTGCCAGCAGCCCCAGTCAGGGAGGCTACGAGCAGTACTTC	CASSPSQGGYEQYF
NA	TRBJ2-2	TRBV28	NA	14	TGTGCCAGCAGGGCCGGGGATAACACCGGGGAGCTGTTTTTT	CASRAGDNTGELFF
NA	TRBJ1-1	TRBV4-1	NA	13	TGCGCCAGCAGCCTTGGACACTACACTGAAGCTTTCTTT	CASSLGHYTEAFF
many	TRBJ2-1	TRBV4-2	TRBD2	16	TGTGCCAGCAGCCTTTTAGCGGGAGGTATGGACAATGAGCAGTTCTTC	CASSLLAGGMDNEQFF
NA	TRBJ2-5	TRBV20-1	NA	11	TGCAGCGCGGAGTACCAAGAGACCCAGTACTTC	CSAEYQETQYF
once	TRBJ2-4	TRBV21-1	NA	16	TGTGCCAGCAGCAAAGCCGAGCCTCCGGCCAAAAACATTCAGTACTTC	CASSKAEPPAKNIQYF
NA	TRBJ1-1	TRBV30	TRBD1	13	TGTGCCTGGAGTTGGACAGGGGGCACTGAAGCTTTCTTT	CAWSWTGGTEAFF
NA	TRBJ2-7	TRBV11-2	NA	16	TGTGCCAGCAGGTCAGGGGTCTACTCTGCTAACTACGAGCAGTACTTC	CASRSGVYSANYEQYF
NA	TRBJ1-2	TRBV7-2	TRBD1	17	TGTGCCAGCAGCTTAAGGGGAGGCGGGACAGGGAACTATGGCTACACCTTC	CASSLRGGGTGNYGYTF
NA	TRBJ2-2	TRBV4-3	NA	16	TGCGCCAGCAGCCAAGATAGGTACTACCCCACCGGGGAGCTGTTTTTT	CASSQDRYYPTGELFF
NA	TRBJ2-7	TRBV2	TRBD1	13	TGTGCCTTAAAAGGGACAGGGGTAAGCGAGCAGTACTTC	CALKGTGVSEQYF
NA	TRBJ2-3	TRBV5-8	NA	14	TGTGCCAGCAGCTGGGCCAGGGGCACAGATACGCAGTATTTT	CASSWARGTDTQYF
NA	TRBJ2-2	TRBV10-3	TRBD2	15	TGTGCCAGCGGACTAGCGGGAGGTAACACCGGGGAGCTGTTTTTT	CASGLAGGNTGELFF
NA	TRBJ1-2	TRBV13	TRBD1	15	TGTGCCAGCAGCTCACCAAACACAGGGGATTATGGCTACACCTTC	CASSSPNTGDYGYTF
NA	TRBJ1-2	TRBV7-9	NA	15	TGTGCCAGCAATCAGGTTCTCAGCGGGGACTATGGCTACACCTTC	CASNQVLSGDYGYTF
once	TRBJ2-7	TRBV29-1	TRBD1	15	TGCAGCGTTGTCGGCGCGACAGGGGGCATGAACGAGCAGTACTTC	CSVVGATGGMNEQYF
NA	TRBJ1-5	TRBV5-1	NA	15	TGCGCCAGCAGCCCGGGCGGGGATAGCAATCAGCCCCAGCATTTT	CASSPGGDSNQPQHF
NA	TRBJ2-7	TRBV28	TRBD2	15	TGTGCCAGCAGGTCCGGGACTAGCGAGACCTACGAGCAGTACTTC	CASRSGTSETYEQYF